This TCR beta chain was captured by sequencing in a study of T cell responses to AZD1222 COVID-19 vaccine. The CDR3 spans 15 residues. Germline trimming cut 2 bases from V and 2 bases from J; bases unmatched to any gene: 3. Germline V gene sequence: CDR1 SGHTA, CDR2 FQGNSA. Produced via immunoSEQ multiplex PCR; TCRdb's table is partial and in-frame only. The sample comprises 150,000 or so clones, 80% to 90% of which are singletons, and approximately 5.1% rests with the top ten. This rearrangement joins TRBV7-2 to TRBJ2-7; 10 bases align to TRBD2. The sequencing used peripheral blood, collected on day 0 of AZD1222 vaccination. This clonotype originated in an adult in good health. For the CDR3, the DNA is TGTGCCAGCAGCTTACAAAGCGGGAGGGCCTACGAGCAGTACTTC. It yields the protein CASSLQSGRAYEQYF.